The next 8 T cell receptor beta chains were all read from a single sample in a study of a mutant IDH1 vaccine in newly diagnosed glioma. Time point indicated: baseline, week 1 (first vaccination visit). Treatment meaning: pre-vaccination baseline after standard-of-care therapy. Measured with immunoSEQ multiplex PCR; TCRdb has only the in-frame clones, and not every one. The sample holds 85,000 to 100,000 clones, 83% seen once. Specimen: PBMCs, collected from a glioma patient treated with radiotherapy, temozolomide or both. The receptor source for this set is a woman in her 50s with glioma.

Of note for this clone: This CDR3 is also generated by other DNA sequences in the sample. The chain carries TRBV6-5 and TRBJ1-2; possible D gene TRBD1, 5 bases. The CDR3 is 14 amino acids. Germline values: CDR1 MNHEY, CDR2 SVGAGI. Trimming removed 2 bases at V and 3 bases at J, with 10 bases between. The CDR3 here is CASSYGGVDYGYTF. In nucleotides, the CDR3 is TGTGCCAGCAGTTACGGGGGGGTTGACTATGGCTACACCTTC.

V and J are TRBV9 and TRBJ1-2; maybe TRBD1 (5 bases). Trimming took 1 base from V and 0 from J, leaving 10 bases between them. Germline CDR1 and CDR2: SGDLS and YYNGEE. The CDR3 covers 15 residues. CDR3 in DNA: TGTGCCAGCAGCGTATCGGACACCCCTAACTATGGCTACACCTTC. This encodes CASSVSDTPNYGYTF.

J is TRBJ1-6 and V is TRBV5-4; possibly TRBD1 for D (5 bases). There are 16 residues in the CDR3. Germline lookup yields CDR1 SGHNT and CDR2 YYREEE (reference sequence). Between the trimmed V and J ends, which lost 0 bases and 6 bases, there was a span of 13 bases. In nucleotides, the CDR3 is TGTGCCAGCAGCTTGGGGGCTCGGGGCCTTAATTCACCCCTCCACTTT. This codes for CASSLGARGLNSPLHF.

This clone was seen just once. The rearrangement links TRBV5-1 to TRBJ2-7; TRBD1 is a possible D gene (6 bases). The V and J ends lost 4 bases and 2 bases respectively, with 10 bases between them. The CDR3 is 13 residues long. From germline, CDR1 is SGHRS and CDR2 YFSETQ. For the CDR3, the DNA is TGCGCCAGCAGCCCGCGGACAGCCTACGAGCAGTACTTC. This encodes CASSPRTAYEQYF. Full variable domain (missing parts from reference TRBV5-1 and TRBJ2-7): KAGVTQTPRYLIKTRGQQVTLSCSPISGHRSVSWYQQTPGQGLQFLFEYFSETQRNKGNFPGRFSGRQFSNSRSEMNVSTLELGDSALYLCASSPRTAYEQYFGPGTRLTVT.

The chain uses TRBV6-1 and TRBJ1-1; 7 bases are a match to TRBD1. Per the germline V gene, CDR1 is MNHNS and CDR2 is SASEGT. The CDR3 length is 13 residues. J gave up 4 bases and V 6 bases, and 5 bases lay outside the gene matches. Here the CDR3 DNA reads TGTGCCAGCAGAGAGACAGGGCCCACTGAAGCTTTCTTT. As protein: CASRETGPTEAFF.

The chain carries TRBV5-1 and TRBJ1-4, with D tentatively TRBD1 (5 bases). The CDR3 is 15 residues long. CDR1 is SGHRS and CDR2 is YFSETQ in the germline V gene. The V end lost 4 bases, the J end lost 2 bases, and 12 bases lay between the germline ends. This CDR3 is CASSLVGRTNEKLFF. CDR3 nucleotides: TGCGCCAGCAGCCTAGTGGGGCGCACTAATGAAAAACTGTTTTTT.

This clone was seen only a few times. The chain couples TRBV19 to TRBJ2-5; D is unclear. Trimming stripped 6 bases from V and 3 bases from J, with 14 bases between. This CDR3 has 14 amino acids. Germline CDR1 LNHDA, CDR2 SQIVND (reference sequence). The CDR3, as DNA: TGTGCCAGTAGGTCCGCTAGTTGGAAAGAGACCCAGTACTTC. This encodes CASRSASWKETQYF.

The gene calls are TRBV7-9 and TRBJ1-1, with D possibly being TRBD1 (5 bases). Germline V gene sequence: CDR1 SEHNR, CDR2 FQNEAQ (reference sequence). Deletions cut 3 bases from V and 5 bases from J, with 13 bases between. This CDR3 region has 14 residues. Here the CDR3 reads CASSLWDEATEAFF. In DNA, the CDR3 is TGTGCCAGCAGCTTGTGGGACGAGGCTACTGAAGCTTTCTTT.